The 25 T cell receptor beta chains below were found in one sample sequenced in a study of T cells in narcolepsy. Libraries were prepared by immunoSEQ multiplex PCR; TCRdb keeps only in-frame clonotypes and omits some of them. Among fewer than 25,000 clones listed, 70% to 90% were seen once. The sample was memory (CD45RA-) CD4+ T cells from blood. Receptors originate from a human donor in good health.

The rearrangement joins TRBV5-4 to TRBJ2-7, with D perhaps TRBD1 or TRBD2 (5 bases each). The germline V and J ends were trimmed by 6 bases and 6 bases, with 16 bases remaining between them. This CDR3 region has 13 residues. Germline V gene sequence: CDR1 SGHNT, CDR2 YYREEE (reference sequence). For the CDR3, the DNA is TGTGCCAGCAAAGGGCCCGAGGGGTTCGAGCAGTACTTC. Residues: CASKGPEGFEQYF. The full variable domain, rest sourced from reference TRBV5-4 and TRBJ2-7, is ETGVTQSPTHLIKTRGQQVTLRCSSQSGHNTVSWYQQALGQGPQFIFQYYREEENGRGNFPPRFSGLQFPNYSSELNVNALELDDSALYLCASKGPEGFEQYFGPGTRLTVT.

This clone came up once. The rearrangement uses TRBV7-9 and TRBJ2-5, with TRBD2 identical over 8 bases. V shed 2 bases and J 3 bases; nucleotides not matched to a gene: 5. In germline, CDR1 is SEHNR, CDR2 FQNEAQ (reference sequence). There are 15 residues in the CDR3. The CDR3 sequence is CASSLPSGGKETQYF. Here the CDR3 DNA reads TGTGCCAGCAGCTTACCCAGCGGGGGAAAAGAGACCCAGTACTTC.

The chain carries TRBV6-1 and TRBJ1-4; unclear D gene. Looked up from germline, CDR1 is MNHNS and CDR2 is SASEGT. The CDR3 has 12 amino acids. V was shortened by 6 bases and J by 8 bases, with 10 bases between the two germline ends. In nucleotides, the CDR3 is TGTGCCAGCAGCATAACGGGAGAAAAACTGTTTTTT. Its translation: CASSITGEKLFF.

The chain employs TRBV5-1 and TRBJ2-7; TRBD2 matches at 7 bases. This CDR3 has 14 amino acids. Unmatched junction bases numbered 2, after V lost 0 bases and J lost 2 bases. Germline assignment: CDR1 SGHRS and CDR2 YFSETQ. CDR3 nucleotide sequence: TGCGCCAGCAGCTTGGCTGGGGGGGCCTACGAGCAGTACTTC. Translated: CASSLAGGAYEQYF.

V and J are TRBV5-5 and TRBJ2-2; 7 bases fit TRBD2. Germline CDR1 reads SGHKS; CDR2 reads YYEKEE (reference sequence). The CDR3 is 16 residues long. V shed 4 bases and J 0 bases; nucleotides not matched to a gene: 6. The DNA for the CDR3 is TGTGCCAGCAGCCGGGCGGGGGACTCGAACACCGGGGAGCTGTTTTTT. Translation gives CASSRAGDSNTGELFF.

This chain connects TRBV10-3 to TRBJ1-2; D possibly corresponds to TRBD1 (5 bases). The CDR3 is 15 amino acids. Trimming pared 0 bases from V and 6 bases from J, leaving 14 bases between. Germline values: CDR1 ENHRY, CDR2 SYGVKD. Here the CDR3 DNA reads TGTGCCATCAGTGAGTCAAGGTCGGGCAGGGATGGCTACACCTTC. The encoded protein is CAISESRSGRDGYTF.

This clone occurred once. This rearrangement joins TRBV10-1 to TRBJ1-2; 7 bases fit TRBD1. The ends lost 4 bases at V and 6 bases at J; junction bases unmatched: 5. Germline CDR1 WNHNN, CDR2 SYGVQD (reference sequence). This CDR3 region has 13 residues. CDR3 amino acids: CASSGGTDHGYTF. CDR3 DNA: TGCGCCAGCAGTGGGGGGACAGACCATGGCTACACCTTC.

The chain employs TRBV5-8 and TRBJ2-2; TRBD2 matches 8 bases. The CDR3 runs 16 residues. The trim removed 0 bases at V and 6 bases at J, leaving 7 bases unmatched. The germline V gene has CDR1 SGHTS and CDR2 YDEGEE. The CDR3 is CASSLGYGGAAGELFF. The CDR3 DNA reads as TGTGCCAGCAGCTTGGGATACGGGGGGGCAGCCGGGGAGCTGTTTTTT.

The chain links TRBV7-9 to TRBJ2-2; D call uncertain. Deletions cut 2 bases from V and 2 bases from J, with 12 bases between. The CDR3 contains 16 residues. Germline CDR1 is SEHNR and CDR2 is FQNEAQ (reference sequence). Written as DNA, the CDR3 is TGTGCCAGCAGCTTATCTCCGGGCAGAAACACCGGGGAGCTGTTTTTT. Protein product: CASSLSPGRNTGELFF.

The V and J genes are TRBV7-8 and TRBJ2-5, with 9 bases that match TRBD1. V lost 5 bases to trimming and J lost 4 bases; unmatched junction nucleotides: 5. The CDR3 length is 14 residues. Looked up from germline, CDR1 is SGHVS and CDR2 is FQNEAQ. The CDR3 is CASSQTGGRETQYF. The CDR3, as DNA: TGTGCCAGCAGCCAGACAGGGGGTCGAGAGACCCAGTACTTC.

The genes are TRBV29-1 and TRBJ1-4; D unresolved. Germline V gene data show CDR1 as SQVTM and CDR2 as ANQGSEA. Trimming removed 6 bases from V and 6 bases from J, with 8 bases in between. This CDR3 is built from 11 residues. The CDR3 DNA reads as TGCAGCGTGAAGAGGGATGAAAAACTGTTTTTT. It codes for CSVKRDEKLFF.

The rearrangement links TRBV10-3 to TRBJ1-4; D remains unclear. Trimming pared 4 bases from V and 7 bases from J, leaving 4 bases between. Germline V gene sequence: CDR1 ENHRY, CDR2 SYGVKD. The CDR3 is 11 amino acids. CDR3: CAISAGEKLFF. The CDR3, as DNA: TGTGCCATCAGTGCGGGTGAAAAACTGTTTTTT.

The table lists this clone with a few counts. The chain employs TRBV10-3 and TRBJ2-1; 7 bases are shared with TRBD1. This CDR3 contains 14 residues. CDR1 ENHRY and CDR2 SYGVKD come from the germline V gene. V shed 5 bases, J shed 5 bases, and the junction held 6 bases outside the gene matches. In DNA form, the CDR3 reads TGTGCCATCAGTCCGGGACAGAAACACAATGAGCAGTTCTTC. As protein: CAISPGQKHNEQFF.

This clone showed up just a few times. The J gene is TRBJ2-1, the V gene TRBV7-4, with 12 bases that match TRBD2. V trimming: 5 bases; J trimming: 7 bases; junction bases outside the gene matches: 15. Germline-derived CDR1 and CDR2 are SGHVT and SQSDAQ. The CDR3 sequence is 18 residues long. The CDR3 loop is CASSTTRTRLAGANEQFF. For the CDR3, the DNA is TGTGCCAGCAGCACCACACGCACGAGACTAGCGGGGGCTAATGAGCAGTTCTTC.

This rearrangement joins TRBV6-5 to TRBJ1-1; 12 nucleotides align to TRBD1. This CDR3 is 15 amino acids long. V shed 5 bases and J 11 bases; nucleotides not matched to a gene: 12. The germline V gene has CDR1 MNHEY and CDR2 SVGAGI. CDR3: CASSPPGQGARWAFF. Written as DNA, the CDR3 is TGTGCCAGCAGTCCACCGGGACAGGGGGCGAGGTGGGCTTTCTTT.

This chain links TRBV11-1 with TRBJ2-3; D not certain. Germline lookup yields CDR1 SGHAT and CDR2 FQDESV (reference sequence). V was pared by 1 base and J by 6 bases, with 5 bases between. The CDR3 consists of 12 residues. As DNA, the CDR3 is TGTGCCAGCAGCTTAGTCTGGGATACGCAGTATTTT. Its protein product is CASSLVWDTQYF.

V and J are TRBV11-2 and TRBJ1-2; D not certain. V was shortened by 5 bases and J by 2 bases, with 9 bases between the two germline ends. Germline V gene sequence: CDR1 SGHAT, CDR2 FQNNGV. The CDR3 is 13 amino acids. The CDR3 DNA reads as TGTGCCAGCAGCCCGACGGGGAACTATGGCTACACCTTC. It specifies CASSPTGNYGYTF.

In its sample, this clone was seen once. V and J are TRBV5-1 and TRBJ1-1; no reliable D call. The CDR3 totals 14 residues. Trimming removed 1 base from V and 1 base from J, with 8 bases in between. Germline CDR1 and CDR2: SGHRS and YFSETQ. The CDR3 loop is CASSLSSGNTEAFF. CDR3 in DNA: TGCGCCAGCAGCTTGTCTTCAGGGAACACTGAAGCTTTCTTT.

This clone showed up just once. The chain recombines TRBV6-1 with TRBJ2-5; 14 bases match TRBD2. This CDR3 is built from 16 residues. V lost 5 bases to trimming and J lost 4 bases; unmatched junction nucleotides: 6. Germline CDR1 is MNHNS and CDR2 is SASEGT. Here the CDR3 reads CASSKGTSGGLETQYF. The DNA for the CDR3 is TGTGCCAGCAGTAAAGGGACTAGCGGGGGCCTAGAGACCCAGTACTTC.

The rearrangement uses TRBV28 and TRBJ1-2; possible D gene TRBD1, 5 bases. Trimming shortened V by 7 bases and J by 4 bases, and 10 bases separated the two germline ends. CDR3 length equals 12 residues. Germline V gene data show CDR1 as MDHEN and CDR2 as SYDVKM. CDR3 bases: TGTGCCAGCACCCCGAGGGGCTATGGCTACACCTTC. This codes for CASTPRGYGYTF.

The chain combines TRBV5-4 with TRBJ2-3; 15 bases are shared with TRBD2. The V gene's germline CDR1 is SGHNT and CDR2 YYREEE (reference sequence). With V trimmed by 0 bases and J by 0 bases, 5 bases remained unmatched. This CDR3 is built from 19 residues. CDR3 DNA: TGTGCCAGCAGCTTGGAGGGACTAGCGGGGGGATATAGCACAGATACGCAGTATTTT. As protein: CASSLEGLAGGYSTDTQYF.

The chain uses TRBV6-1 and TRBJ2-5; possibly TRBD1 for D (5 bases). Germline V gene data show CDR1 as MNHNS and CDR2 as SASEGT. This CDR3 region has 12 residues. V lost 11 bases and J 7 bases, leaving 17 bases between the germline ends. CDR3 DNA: TGTGCCGGGGCACAAGGAAGTGGGACCCAGTACTTC. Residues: CAGAQGSGTQYF.

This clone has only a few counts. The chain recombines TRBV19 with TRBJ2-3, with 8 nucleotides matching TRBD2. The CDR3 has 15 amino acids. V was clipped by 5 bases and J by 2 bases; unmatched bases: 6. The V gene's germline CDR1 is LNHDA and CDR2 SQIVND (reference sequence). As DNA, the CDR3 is TGTGCCAGTAGTGGCCAGCGGGGGCTCACAGATACGCAGTATTTT. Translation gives CASSGQRGLTDTQYF.

The CDR3 sequence is CASSLDQGRGYTF. In DNA, the CDR3 is TGTGCCAGCAGCTTGGACCAGGGGCGGGGCTACACCTTC. The V gene is TRBV5-4, the J gene TRBJ1-2; D may be TRBD1 (6 bases). V dropped 0 bases and J dropped 8 bases, with 11 bases sitting between them. Per germline, CDR1 SGHNT and CDR2 YYREEE (reference sequence). The CDR3 loop spans 13 amino acids.

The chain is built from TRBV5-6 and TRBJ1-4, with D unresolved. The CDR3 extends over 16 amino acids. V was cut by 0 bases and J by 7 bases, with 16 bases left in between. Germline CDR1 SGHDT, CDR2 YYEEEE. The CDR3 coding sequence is TGTGCCAGCAGCTTGGGCCCGTCAGGCCTAGGTGAAAAACTGTTTTTT. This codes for CASSLGPSGLGEKLFF.